These 27 T cell receptor beta chains were all obtained from the same sample, sequenced in a study of cytomegalovirus exposure and HLA in healthy donors. With 60 Vbeta and 13 Jbeta primers, the PCR was carried out. TCRdb's copy holds only in-frame clones and misses some; the assay was immunoSEQ multiplex PCR. The top ten clones hold about 1% of a sample with about 200,000 clones, roughly 87% of them seen once. Sequencing was performed on PBMCs. Receptor source: a boy aged 2 to 10 in good health and CMV-seronegative.

CDR3 loop: CASSHSQGYEKLFF. The CDR3 DNA reads TGTGCCAGCTCACATTCGCAGGGTTACGAAAAACTGTTTTTT. J is TRBJ1-4 and V is TRBV18; D possibly corresponds to TRBD1 (5 bases). Germline V lookup: CDR1 KGHSH, CDR2 LQKENI. This CDR3 has 14 amino acids. V was shortened by 4 bases and J by 8 bases, with 14 bases between the two germline ends.

The J gene is TRBJ2-5, the V gene TRBV28, with D perhaps matching TRBD1 (5 bases). Trimming stripped 6 bases from V and 4 bases from J, with 15 bases between. CDR3 length equals 14 residues. Germline V lookup: CDR1 MDHEN, CDR2 SYDVKM. CDR3 sequence reads: CASRYQGLGETQYF. The CDR3 DNA reads TGTGCCAGCAGGTACCAGGGTTTAGGAGAGACCCAGTACTTC.

The V gene is TRBV19, the J gene TRBJ1-5; TRBD1 aligns across 8 bases. The V gene end was trimmed by 7 bases and the J gene end by 3 bases; junction bases not matched to a gene: 11. Germline V gene lookup returns CDR1 LNHDA and CDR2 SQIVND (reference sequence). This CDR3 has 16 residues. DNA for the CDR3: TGTGCCAGTACCCCCTCGCGACAGGGGTTCAATCAGCCCCAGCATTTT. This sequence encodes CASTPSRQGFNQPQHF.

V usage is TRBV6-5 and J usage is TRBJ2-3; 8 nucleotides agree with TRBD2. This CDR3 spans 15 amino acids. Germline lookup yields CDR1 MNHEY and CDR2 SVGAGI. V trimming: 9 bases; J trimming: 4 bases; junction bases outside the gene matches: 12. The CDR3 coding sequence is TGTGCCAGTAGACGGGGTAGCGGGACCGCAGATACGCAGTATTTT. As protein: CASRRGSGTADTQYF.

This clone occurred once. The rearrangement links TRBV5-1 to TRBJ2-7, with TRBD1 identical over 7 bases. The CDR3 contains 15 residues. CDR1 SGHRS and CDR2 YFSETQ come from the germline V gene. With 4 bases clipped from V and 2 bases from J, the junction kept 9 bases outside the gene matches. The CDR3, as DNA: TGCGCCAGCAGCGCGTCGACAGGGCGACCCTACGAGCAGTACTTC. Its translation is CASSASTGRPYEQYF.

This rearrangement joins TRBV27 to TRBJ1-2, with TRBD1 identical over 10 bases. The CDR3 extends over 13 amino acids. CDR1 and CDR2 from the germline V gene are MNHEY and SMNVEV (reference sequence). The V gene end was trimmed by 3 bases and the J gene end by 8 bases; junction bases not matched to a gene: 3. The CDR3 sequence: CASSFRDRGGYTF. The CDR3 DNA reads as TGTGCCAGCAGTTTTAGGGACAGGGGCGGCTACACCTTC.

This clone occurred once. This rearrangement joins TRBV6-1 to TRBJ2-1, with 8 bases identical to TRBD1. Per the germline V gene, CDR1 is MNHNS and CDR2 is SASEGT. The CDR3 runs 14 residues. Losses at the gene ends were 11 bases for V and 3 bases for J; bases not matched to a gene: 9. The CDR3 spells CASSTGTGYNEQFF. DNA of the CDR3: TGTGCCTCATCGACCGGGACAGGCTACAATGAGCAGTTCTTC.

The chain employs TRBV7-8 and TRBJ1-6; 8 bases fit TRBD1. The CDR3 has 16 residues. Trimming removed 3 bases from V and 10 bases from J; junction bases left unmatched: 11. Germline-derived CDR1 and CDR2 are SGHVS and FQNEAQ. The CDR3 reads CASSLTRGRAESPLHF. CDR3 nucleotide sequence: TGTGCCAGCAGCTTGACCAGGGGGCGTGCGGAATCACCCCTCCACTTT.

The chain has TRBV5-1 and TRBJ1-3; 10 positions match TRBD1. This CDR3 region has 15 residues. V lost 3 bases, J lost 4 bases, and 4 bases stayed unmatched. Germline CDR1 is SGHRS and CDR2 is YFSETQ. The CDR3 sequence is CASSSDRGPGNTIYF. The CDR3 DNA follows: TGCGCCAGCAGCTCCGACAGGGGGCCGGGAAACACCATATATTTT.

This chain links TRBV5-1 with TRBJ2-1; D is possibly TRBD2 (7 bases). V was shortened by 0 bases and J by 8 bases, with 21 bases between the two germline ends. This CDR3 spans 17 amino acids. Germline V gives CDR1 SGHRS, CDR2 YFSETQ. CDR3 sequence: CASSLVAGASEGDEQFF. DNA for the CDR3: TGCGCCAGCAGCTTGGTTGCGGGGGCTTCGGAGGGCGATGAGCAGTTCTTC.

This chain links TRBV7-3 with TRBJ1-1; D uncertain. Germline lookup yields CDR1 SGHTA and CDR2 FQGTGA. The V and J ends lost 1 base and 1 base respectively, with 34 bases between them. The CDR3 consists of 23 residues. In DNA, the CDR3 is TGTGCCAGCAGCTTAAGGCGTGTCCTAGCCAACCCCGGGCGAACGGTTCCGAACACTGAAGCTTTCTTT. Translating gives CASSLRRVLANPGRTVPNTEAFF. The entire variable domain, with the rest obtained from reference TRBV7-3 and TRBJ1-1, is as follows: GAGVSQTPSNKVTEKGKYVELRCDPISGHTALYWYRQSLGQGPEFLIYFQGTGAADDSGLPNDRFFAVRPEGSVSTLKIQRTERGDSAVYLCASSLRRVLANPGRTVPNTEAFFGQGTRLTVV.

J is TRBJ2-7 and V is TRBV9; 9 nucleotides align to TRBD1. Germline lookup yields CDR1 SGDLS and CDR2 YYNGEE. V trimming: 4 bases; J trimming: 4 bases; junction bases outside the gene matches: 6. The CDR3 consists of 14 residues. CDR3 in amino acids: CASSPSGQGYEQYF. The CDR3 region has the DNA TGTGCCAGCAGCCCATCGGGACAGGGATACGAGCAGTACTTC.

The chain employs TRBV2 and TRBJ1-5, with D maybe TRBD1 (6 bases). This CDR3 is 13 amino acids long. CDR1 is SNHLY and CDR2 is FYNNEI in the germline V gene. V lost 5 bases and J lost 5, with 10 bases in between. In DNA, the CDR3 is TGTGCCAGCAGTAACAGGGTGGATCAGCCCCAGCATTTT. Amino acid sequence: CASSNRVDQPQHF.

The chain couples TRBV15 to TRBJ2-7, with 9 bases matching TRBD1. V shed 8 bases and J 5 bases; nucleotides not matched to a gene: 16. The CDR3 totals 16 residues. CDR1 and CDR2 (germline): LNHNV, YYDKDF (reference sequence). For the CDR3, the DNA is TGTGCCACCGCCAGAGACACCCTTGGACAGGGGAACGAGCAGTACTTC. This gives the protein CATARDTLGQGNEQYF.

This clone came up once. V is TRBV30 and J is TRBJ2-2; no clear D. The CDR3 runs to 14 residues. Per germline, CDR1 GTSNPN and CDR2 SVGIG (reference sequence). Between the trimmed V and J ends, which lost 0 bases and 0 bases, there was a span of 5 bases. CDR3 sequence: CAWSVRANTGELFF. The CDR3 DNA follows: TGTGCCTGGAGTGTACGAGCGAACACCGGGGAGCTGTTTTTT. The full variable domain, rest sourced from reference TRBV30 and TRBJ2-2, is SQTIHQWPATLVQPVGSPLSLECTVEGTSNPNLYWYRQAAGRGLQLLFYSVGIGQISSEVPQNLSASRPQDRQFILSSKKLLLSDSGFYLCAWSVRANTGELFFGEGSRLTVL.

The chain joins TRBV28 to TRBJ2-7; 9 bases agree with TRBD1. V was pared by 5 bases and J by 2 bases, with 10 bases of the junction left unmatched. The CDR3 has 16 amino acids. The germline CDR1 and CDR2 sequences are MDHEN and SYDVKM. The DNA for the CDR3 is TGTGCCAGCAGTCTGTCCCCCGGGACAGGGCCCTACGAGCAGTACTTC. As protein: CASSLSPGTGPYEQYF.

V is TRBV4-1 and J is TRBJ2-3, with 8 bases fitting TRBD1. The CDR3 extends over 14 amino acids. V was clipped by 4 bases and J by 3 bases; unmatched bases: 3. From germline, CDR1 is MGHRA and CDR2 YSYEKL. The CDR3 coding sequence is TGCGCCAGCAGCCCGCAGGGGGCGACAGATACGCAGTATTTT. It is translated as CASSPQGATDTQYF.

Notes on this clone: The junction and the germline gene differ at one end; a read error may be behind it. The chain couples TRBV7-9 to TRBJ1-5; 9 bases agree with TRBD1. Looked up from germline, CDR1 is SEHNR and CDR2 is FQNEAQ (reference sequence). The CDR3 contains 14 residues. CDR3 loop: CSSSADRGNQPQHF. The CDR3 DNA is TGTTCCAGCAGCGCGGACAGGGGAAATCAGCCCCAGCATTTT. Filled out from reference TRBV7-9 and TRBJ1-5, the complete variable domain reads DTGVSQNPRHKITKRGQNVTFRCDPISEHNRLYWYRQTLGQGPEFLTYFQNEAQLEKSRLLSDRFSAERPKGSFSTLEIQRTEQGDSAMYLCSSSADRGNQPQHFGDGTRLSIL.

The table lists this clone with a few counts. The V gene is TRBV7-8, the J gene TRBJ1-5, with D uncertain. Germline V gene data show CDR1 as SGHVS and CDR2 as FQNEAQ. Between the trimmed V and J ends, which lost 3 bases and 10 bases, there was a span of 19 bases. CDR3 size: 15 residues. The CDR3 nucleotides are TGTGCCAGCAGCTTGAGATTAAGTGAAAGTCGCCCCCAGCATTTT. It codes for CASSLRLSESRPQHF.

V and J are TRBV19 and TRBJ2-1; TRBD2 aligns across 10 bases. The trim removed 3 bases at V and 4 bases at J, leaving 15 bases unmatched. The germline V gene encodes CDR1 LNHDA and CDR2 SQIVND (reference sequence). This CDR3 has 19 amino acids. The CDR3 sequence is CASSIMRLAGALAYNEQFF. CDR3 DNA sequence: TGTGCCAGTAGTATTATGCGGCTAGCGGGAGCTTTAGCGTACAATGAGCAGTTCTTC.

V usage is TRBV9 and J usage is TRBJ2-5; 7 bases map to TRBD1. Germline V lookup: CDR1 SGDLS, CDR2 YYNGEE. The CDR3 runs to 16 residues. V trimming: 4 bases; J trimming: 4 bases; junction bases outside the gene matches: 13. CDR3 sequence: CASSSDITGVGETQYF. In DNA form, the CDR3 reads TGTGCCAGCAGCTCCGACATAACAGGGGTGGGAGAGACCCAGTACTTC.

The chain couples TRBV2 to TRBJ1-4; no firm D call. V was pared by 3 bases and J by 4 bases, with 9 bases between. CDR1 and CDR2 (germline): SNHLY, FYNNEI. The CDR3 runs to 14 residues. CDR3 residues: CASSERFLNEKLFF. The CDR3 DNA is TGTGCCAGCAGTGAGCGGTTCCTTAATGAAAAACTGTTTTTT.

This clone was seen only once. This rearrangement joins TRBV19 to TRBJ2-1; TRBD2 agrees at 13 bases. The length of the CDR3 is 17 residues. From germline, CDR1 is LNHDA and CDR2 SQIVND (reference sequence). V lost 3 bases and J lost 5; bases outside the gene matches: 7. The CDR3 DNA is TGTGCCAGTAGTATGCGCCCAGGACTAGCGGGAGACAATGAGCAGTTCTTC. This translates into CASSMRPGLAGDNEQFF.

With respect to this clone: This specimen includes other DNA sequences encoding the same CDR3. The chain couples TRBV18 to TRBJ1-6, with D possibly being TRBD1 (5 bases). The CDR3 contains 14 residues. V was cut by 6 bases and J by 4 bases, with 10 bases left in between. Germline V gene lookup returns CDR1 KGHSH and CDR2 LQKENI. The CDR3 is CASSLGAYNSPLHF. In DNA form, the CDR3 reads TGTGCCAGCTCTTTAGGGGCTTATAATTCACCCCTCCACTTT.

The chain uses TRBV19 and TRBJ2-5, with TRBD1 identical over 9 bases. Trimming removed 5 bases from V and 5 bases from J; junction bases left unmatched: 6. The germline CDR1 and CDR2 sequences are LNHDA and SQIVND (reference sequence). This CDR3 spans 14 amino acids. CDR3: CASSVDRGKETQYF. CDR3 nucleotide sequence: TGTGCCAGTAGTGTGGACAGGGGAAAGGAGACCCAGTACTTC.

The V and J genes are TRBV28 and TRBJ2-1; 10 bases match TRBD2. J lost 8 bases, V lost 1 base, and 8 bases had no gene match. The CDR3 has 16 residues. Germline values: CDR1 MDHEN, CDR2 SYDVKM. CDR3 nucleotides: TGTGCCAGCAGTTTATATCTAGCGGGAGTTAGGGATGAGCAGTTCTTC. It encodes CASSLYLAGVRDEQFF.

The table lists this clone with a count of one. The rearrangement links TRBV5-4 to TRBJ2-1; TRBD2 matches at 7 bases. This CDR3 has 14 residues. Germline CDR1 is SGHNT and CDR2 is YYREEE (reference sequence). The ends lost 5 bases at V and 12 bases at J; junction bases unmatched: 14. DNA of the CDR3: TGTGCCAGCAGTCCAATCAGCGGGGCGGGCCCGCAGTTCTTC. As protein: CASSPISGAGPQFF.